What follows are 20 T cell receptor beta chains derived from one specimen sequenced in a study of cytomegalovirus exposure and HLA in healthy donors. 13 Jbeta primers and 60 Vbeta primers were used for the PCR. Assay: immunoSEQ multiplex PCR; the TCRdb copy retains only in-frame clones and omits some. The sample yields about 200,000 clones, 79% seen once. The specimen sequenced was PBMCs. The receptors originated from a man in his fifties in good health and CMV-seronegative.

A few counts support this clone. The chain combines TRBV29-1 with TRBJ1-1; D is possibly TRBD1 (6 bases). V was cut by 7 bases and J by 2 bases, with 14 bases left in between. Germline CDR1 is SQVTM and CDR2 is ANQGSEA. The CDR3 is made up of 13 amino acids. The CDR3 loop is CSAPPTGNTEAFF. The DNA for the CDR3 is TGCAGCGCCCCCCCGACAGGAAACACTGAAGCTTTCTTT.

This chain's CDR3 is CASRTPTGGKDTQYF. CDR3 sequence (DNA): TGTGCCAGCAGAACTCCGACAGGGGGCAAAGATACGCAGTATTTT. The gene calls are TRBV28 and TRBJ2-3; 10 bases fit TRBD1. Trimming took 6 bases from V and 5 from J; bases not matched to a gene: 8. Germline lookup yields CDR1 MDHEN and CDR2 SYDVKM. The CDR3 runs to 15 residues.

The chain employs TRBV10-1 and TRBJ2-7; the match to TRBD2 covers 9 bases. Germline loops: CDR1 WNHNN, CDR2 SYGVQD (reference sequence). V was pared by 4 bases and J by 3 bases, with 7 bases of the junction left unmatched. The CDR3 extends over 15 amino acids. CDR3 in amino acids: CASSGTSVNFYEQYF. CDR3 coding DNA: TGCGCCAGCAGTGGGACTAGCGTAAATTTCTACGAGCAGTACTTC.

There are a few counts of this clone. CDR3 protein: CSVVDRVQGANVLTF. The CDR3, as DNA: TGCAGCGTTGTGGACAGGGTGCAAGGGGCCAACGTCCTGACTTTC. V and J are TRBV29-1 and TRBJ2-6; 8 nucleotides align to TRBD1. This CDR3 has 15 residues. The germline V gene has CDR1 SQVTM and CDR2 ANQGSEA. Losses at the gene ends were 4 bases for V and 4 bases for J; bases not matched to a gene: 6. Looking up the rest from reference TRBV29-1 and TRBJ2-6 gives the full variable domain: SAVISQKPSRDICQRGTSLTIQCQVDSQVTMMFWYRQQPGQSLTLIATANQGSEATYESGFVIDKFPISRPNLTFSTLTVSNMSPEDSSIYLCSVVDRVQGANVLTFGAGSRLTVL.

The chain combines TRBV9 with TRBJ1-1; 7 nucleotides align to TRBD1. V shed 0 bases, J shed 3 bases, and the junction held 5 bases outside the gene matches. Germline lookup yields CDR1 SGDLS and CDR2 YYNGEE. This CDR3 has 15 amino acids. CDR3: CASSVAGTGDTEAFF. Here the CDR3 DNA reads TGTGCCAGCAGCGTAGCGGGCACAGGGGACACTGAAGCTTTCTTT.

DNA for the CDR3: TGTGCCAGCAGGGGGCACACCGGGGAGCTGTTTTTT. It is translated as CASRGHTGELFF. This rearrangement joins TRBV7-3 to TRBJ2-2; possible D gene TRBD1, 5 bases. V lost 6 bases to trimming and J lost 3 bases, with 5 bases between them. The CDR3 consists of 12 residues. Germline V gene sequence: CDR1 SGHTA, CDR2 FQGTGA.

V usage is TRBV29-1 and J usage is TRBJ2-7, with 11 positions matching TRBD1. J lost 2 bases, V lost 4 bases, and 10 bases had no gene match. This CDR3 comprises 16 residues. Germline lookup yields CDR1 SQVTM and CDR2 ANQGSEA. CDR3 DNA sequence: TGCAGCGTTGGGGCCCCCAAGGGACAGGGGGCCTACGAGCAGTACTTC. Encoded protein: CSVGAPKGQGAYEQYF.

V and J are TRBV9 and TRBJ2-4; TRBD2 agrees at 11 bases. Germline V gives CDR1 SGDLS, CDR2 YYNGEE. The CDR3 runs 19 residues. The V segment lost 2 bases and the J segment 2 bases; nucleotides outside the gene matches: 12. Written as DNA, the CDR3 is TGTGCCAGCAGCGTGGATTCTTTAGCGGGAGGGCGTACCAAAAACATTCAGTACTTC. Amino acid sequence: CASSVDSLAGGRTKNIQYF. The full variable domain, in which reference TRBV9 and TRBJ2-4 provide the parts outside the CDR3, is DSGVTQTPKHLITATGQRVTLRCSPRSGDLSVYWYQQSLDQGLQFLIQYYNGEERAKGNILERFSAQQFPDLHSELNLSSLELGDSALYFCASSVDSLAGGRTKNIQYFGAGTRLSVL.

V and J are TRBV12-5 and TRBJ2-1; 7 bases are shared with TRBD2. The CDR3 covers 16 residues. Germline loops: CDR1 LGHNT, CDR2 FRNRAP. J lost 0 bases, V lost 5 bases, and 7 bases had no gene match. This CDR3 reads CASGRGDLSSYNEQFF. The CDR3, as DNA: TGTGCTAGTGGTCGGGGGGACTTGAGCTCCTACAATGAGCAGTTCTTC.

The V call is TRBV9, the J call TRBJ1-4; D is undetermined. The CDR3 is made up of 14 amino acids. Germline values: CDR1 SGDLS, CDR2 YYNGEE. V was shortened by 4 bases and J by 2 bases, with 9 bases between the two germline ends. The CDR3 DNA sequence: TGTGCCAGCAGCCCCACGGGGACTAATGAAAAACTGTTTTTT. Translating it yields CASSPTGTNEKLFF.

The DNA for the CDR3 is TGCGCCAGCAGCGCTAGTGACAGGGGAAGGGGCGAGCAGTACTTC. Translating gives CASSASDRGRGEQYF. The gene calls are TRBV5-1 and TRBJ2-7; TRBD1 agrees at 8 bases. CDR1 and CDR2 from the germline V gene are SGHRS and YFSETQ. The length of the CDR3 is 15 residues. V was pared by 4 bases and J by 6 bases, with 12 bases of the junction left unmatched.

Note on this clone: Other DNA sequences of this sample code for an identical CDR3. The genes are TRBV28 and TRBJ2-5; no clear D gene. Germline V gene lookup returns CDR1 MDHEN and CDR2 SYDVKM. V lost 5 bases, J lost 1 base, and 8 bases lay in between. This CDR3 is built from 13 residues. The CDR3 DNA reads as TGTGCCAGCAGTAGAACAGCCCAAGAGACCCAGTACTTC. Translation: CASSRTAQETQYF.

This chain uses TRBV28 with TRBJ1-1; TRBD1 agrees at 11 bases. J lost 2 bases, V lost 5 bases, and 10 bases had no gene match. CDR1 MDHEN and CDR2 SYDVKM come from the germline V gene. CDR3 size: 17 residues. The CDR3 DNA follows: TGTGCCAGCAGTGTAACCGGGACAGGGGGTGCTAACACTGAAGCTTTCTTT. It translates to CASSVTGTGGANTEAFF. The full variable domain, with the rest looked up from reference TRBV28 and TRBJ1-1, is DVKVTQSSRYLVKRTGEKVFLECVQDMDHENMFWYRQDPGLGLRLIYFSYDVKMKEKGDIPEGYSVSREKKERFSLILESASTNQTSMYLCASSVTGTGGANTEAFFGQGTRLTVV.

The chain is built from TRBV12-5 and TRBJ2-5; the match to TRBD1 covers 7 bases. CDR1 and CDR2 from the germline V gene are LGHNT and FRNRAP. After removal of 2 bases from V and 2 bases from J, the junction contained 5 bases not matched to a gene. The CDR3 has 15 amino acids. CDR3 residues: CASGLSGQTQETQYF. The CDR3 DNA is TGTGCTAGTGGTTTGTCGGGACAGACTCAAGAGACCCAGTACTTC. Drawing the rest from reference TRBV12-5 and TRBJ2-5, the complete variable domain is DARVTQTPRHKVTEMGQEVTMRCQPILGHNTVFWYRQTMMQGLELLAYFRNRAPLDDSGMPKDRFSAEMPDATLATLKIQPSEPRDSAVYFCASGLSGQTQETQYFGPGTRLLVL.

This clone was counted only a few times. A junction end diverges from the germline sequence, so it may reflect a read error. V and J are TRBV2 and TRBJ2-7; 9 nucleotides match TRBD1. CDR3 length: 13 amino acids. Germline CDR1 is SNHLY and CDR2 is FYNNEI. The CDR3 loop reads CASSRDRVYGQYF. CDR3 DNA: TGTGCCAGCAGTAGGGACAGGGTGTACGGGCAGTACTTC.

The V and J genes are TRBV15 and TRBJ1-1; 11 bases agree with TRBD1. The CDR3 spans 15 residues. Trimming at V came to 5 bases and at J to 4 bases, leaving 6 bases not matched to a gene. Germline V lookup: CDR1 LNHNV, CDR2 YYDKDF (reference sequence). In DNA, the CDR3 is TGTGCCACCAGCCCTGGGACAGGGGGTCTCACTGAAGCTTTCTTT. The encoded protein is CATSPGTGGLTEAFF.

V gene TRBV10-3 combines with J gene TRBJ2-1; TRBD2 might be the D (6 bases). This CDR3 region has 15 residues. The V end was cut by 6 bases, the J end by 5 bases, with 17 bases between. Germline V gene lookup returns CDR1 ENHRY and CDR2 SYGVKD. DNA for the CDR3: TGTGCCATCAGCCCTACCGGGACTCGAGACAATGAGCAGTTCTTC. This codes for CAISPTGTRDNEQFF.

The V gene is TRBV7-3, the J gene TRBJ2-1, with D perhaps TRBD1 (6 bases). Germline V lookup: CDR1 SGHTA, CDR2 FQGTGA. V was pared by 5 bases and J by 10 bases, with 12 bases between. This CDR3 is 12 amino acids long. The DNA of the CDR3 is TGTGCCAGCAGCCCTGGGGGCAGAGAGCAGTTCTTC. Translation: CASSPGGREQFF.

Concerning this clone itself: The sample has other DNA sequences that encode this CDR3 too. The gene calls are TRBV28 and TRBJ2-7; the match to TRBD1 covers 8 bases. This CDR3 is built from 13 residues. V shed 5 bases and J 2 bases; nucleotides not matched to a gene: 2. Germline V CDR1 and CDR2: MDHEN, SYDVKM. CDR3 amino acids: CASSPGGPYEQYF. The CDR3 DNA reads TGTGCCAGCAGTCCAGGGGGCCCCTACGAGCAGTACTTC.

The chain has TRBV2 and TRBJ1-2; TRBD1 matches 11 bases. CDR3 length equals 16 residues. Germline CDR1 reads SNHLY; CDR2 reads FYNNEI. V was pared by 1 base and J by 4 bases, with 5 bases of the junction left unmatched. The CDR3 loop reads CASSEVRTGGLYGYTF. The CDR3 region has the DNA TGTGCCAGCAGTGAAGTACGGACAGGGGGCCTCTATGGCTACACCTTC.